These 21 T cell receptor beta chains share one sample of origin, sequenced in a study of cytomegalovirus exposure and HLA in healthy donors. PCR was performed using 60 Vbeta and 13 Jbeta primers. Some clones are missing from TCRdb's copy, which holds only in-frame ones; the method was immunoSEQ multiplex PCR. This repertoire shows about 130,000 clones, roughly four fifths found once; its top ten account for roughly 6%. The specimen sequenced was PBMCs. The receptors were gathered from a woman aged 45-59 years in good health and CMV-seropositive.

The chain links TRBV5-4 to TRBJ1-6; TRBD1 is a possible D gene (5 bases). Germline V gives CDR1 SGHNT, CDR2 YYREEE (reference sequence). Trimming removed 6 bases from V and 3 bases from J, with 13 bases in between. This CDR3 comprises 15 residues. CDR3 sequence (DNA): TGTGCCAGCACCTGGGCGGGGGGCTATAATTCACCCCTCCACTTT. Residues: CASTWAGGYNSPLHF.

Written as DNA, the CDR3 is TGTGCCAGCAGCTTAGGAGGGTATGAGCAGTTCTTC. This encodes CASSLGGYEQFF. The rearrangement joins TRBV7-6 to TRBJ2-1; maybe TRBD2 (5 bases). Germline CDR1 SGHVS, CDR2 FNYEAQ. The CDR3 has 12 residues. V was cut by 1 base and J by 8 bases, with 6 bases left in between.

This clone was seen more than once but under ten times. The rearrangement links TRBV6-4 to TRBJ1-5; no reliable D call. Germline values: CDR1 MRHNA, CDR2 SNTAGT. The CDR3 is 13 residues long. With 4 bases removed from V and 5 bases from J, the gap between germline ends came to 9 bases. The CDR3 DNA is TGTGCCAGCAGTGTCTCAGAGGATCAGCCCCAGCATTTT. Its protein is CASSVSEDQPQHF.

The chain carries TRBV18 and TRBJ2-5; 7 nucleotides match TRBD1. CDR3 size: 15 residues. Losses at the gene ends were 5 bases for V and 5 bases for J; bases not matched to a gene: 11. Germline CDR1 is KGHSH and CDR2 is LQKENI. Here the CDR3 reads CASSGRQGRGETQYF. The CDR3 DNA reads as TGTGCCAGCTCAGGGCGACAGGGCCGAGGGGAGACCCAGTACTTC.

Only a few counts were recorded for this clone. The rearrangement uses TRBV5-5 and TRBJ1-4; 9 positions agree with TRBD1. Trimming removed 3 bases from V and 8 bases from J; junction bases left unmatched: 8. Germline CDR1 is SGHKS and CDR2 is YYEKEE (reference sequence). The CDR3 has 15 amino acids. Here the CDR3 DNA reads TGTGCCAGCAGCTCGCCGGACAGGGGAGGCGAAAAACTGTTTTTT. Amino acids: CASSSPDRGGEKLFF.

This clone was counted a single time. The J gene is TRBJ1-2, the V gene TRBV27; the D gene is possibly TRBD1 (6 bases). The V end lost 6 bases, the J end lost 4 bases, and 15 bases lay between the germline ends. This CDR3 has 14 residues. Germline lookup yields CDR1 MNHEY and CDR2 SMNVEV (reference sequence). The CDR3 coding sequence is TGTGCCAGCAGCCAAAGGCAGGGGTCCTATGGCTACACCTTC. The encoded protein is CASSQRQGSYGYTF.

The gene calls are TRBV18 and TRBJ2-4; 12 nucleotides agree with TRBD2. V shed 3 bases and J 4 bases; nucleotides not matched to a gene: 7. The CDR3 is made up of 17 amino acids. Germline loops: CDR1 KGHSH, CDR2 LQKENI. CDR3 coding DNA: TGTGCCAGCTCACCGGGACTAGCGGGTGACCTTAAAAACATTCAGTACTTC. It yields the protein CASSPGLAGDLKNIQYF.

The V gene is TRBV7-9, the J gene TRBJ2-1; 7 nucleotides agree with TRBD2. V lost 3 bases and J lost 8; bases outside the gene matches: 7. The CDR3 consists of 14 residues. CDR1 is SEHNR, CDR2 FQNEAQ, per germline (reference sequence). CDR3: CASSLGLADDEQFF. CDR3 coding DNA: TGTGCCAGCAGCTTGGGTCTAGCGGACGATGAGCAGTTCTTC.

The J gene is TRBJ1-5, the V gene TRBV2; maybe TRBD1 (6 bases). Trimming removed 0 bases from V and 3 bases from J, with 21 bases in between. Germline V CDR1 and CDR2: SNHLY, FYNNEI. The CDR3 runs 19 residues. The CDR3 bases are TGTGCCAGCAGTGAAGCGGGAAGCCGGCGGGGGCCAAACAATCAGCCCCAGCATTTT. This encodes CASSEAGSRRGPNNQPQHF.

The V and J genes are TRBV18 and TRBJ1-6; the match to TRBD1 covers 9 bases. The V and J ends lost 6 bases and 7 bases, in that order; junction bases with no gene match: 7. CDR3 length equals 15 residues. Germline-derived CDR1 and CDR2 are KGHSH and LQKENI. The CDR3 region is CASSRRTGENSPLHF. The CDR3 region has the DNA TGTGCCAGCTCCCGCAGGACAGGGGAAAATTCACCCCTCCACTTT.

CDR3 region: CASSEGGAGELFF. In DNA form, the CDR3 reads TGTGCCAGCAGTGAAGGGGGGGCCGGGGAGCTGTTTTTT. The chain carries TRBV6-1 and TRBJ2-2, with D possibly TRBD2 on 6 matching bases. The V gene lost 1 base and the J gene lost 6 bases, with 6 bases spanning the gap. Germline V gives CDR1 MNHNS, CDR2 SASEGT. The CDR3 runs 13 residues.

The chain carries TRBV18 and TRBJ1-1; D is uncertain. The germline V gene has CDR1 KGHSH and CDR2 LQKENI. This CDR3 has 15 amino acids. Trimming pared 6 bases from V and 7 bases from J, leaving 21 bases between. The CDR3 nucleotides are TGTGCCAGCTCTCTGGGATCGGGGTGGAGGAATGAAGCTTTCTTT. It encodes CASSLGSGWRNEAFF.

The J gene is TRBJ1-5, the V gene TRBV6-1, with a weak D call TRBD1 (6 bases). The CDR3 spans 13 residues. Germline loops: CDR1 MNHNS, CDR2 SASEGT. V was clipped by 7 bases and J by 4 bases, with 11 bases between them. CDR3 sequence (DNA): TGTGCCAGCATGAGGACAGTAAATCAGCCCCAGCATTTT. This sequence encodes CASMRTVNQPQHF.

The chain joins TRBV5-4 to TRBJ2-3; 8 nucleotides match TRBD2. V was pared by 4 bases and J by 5 bases, with 9 bases of the junction left unmatched. This CDR3 region has 15 residues. Germline-derived CDR1 and CDR2 are SGHNT and YYREEE (reference sequence). The CDR3 DNA reads as TGTGCCAGCAGCCCCCCGGGGGGGGTGAAAGATACGCAGTATTTT. Protein: CASSPPGGVKDTQYF.

The chain has TRBV11-2 and TRBJ2-3, with D possibly TRBD1 on 5 matching bases. The ends were cut back, 5 bases at V and 4 bases at J, with 19 bases in the middle. In germline, CDR1 is SGHAT, CDR2 FQNNGV. This CDR3 region has 16 residues. CDR3 in amino acids: CASSTSTEPRADTQYF. The CDR3 coding sequence is TGTGCCAGCAGCACTTCGACAGAACCTAGGGCAGATACGCAGTATTTT. The full variable domain, with the rest looked up from reference TRBV11-2 and TRBJ2-3, is EAGVAQSPRYKIIEKRQSVAFWCNPISGHATLYWYQQILGQGPKLLIQFQNNGVVDDSQLPKDRFSAERLKGVDSTLKIQPAKLEDSAVYLCASSTSTEPRADTQYFGPGTRLTVL.

J is TRBJ1-2 and V is TRBV5-4; D is ambiguous. This CDR3 spans 16 amino acids. Trimming stripped 3 bases from V and 4 bases from J, with 19 bases between. The V gene's germline CDR1 is SGHNT and CDR2 YYREEE (reference sequence). The CDR3 DNA follows: TGTGCCAGCAGCTCGTCTCGTTCAGGCCCTGTCTATGGCTACACCTTC. Its translation: CASSSSRSGPVYGYTF.

The V call is TRBV5-6, the J call TRBJ2-1, with TRBD2 matching 13 bases. The V gene end was trimmed by 4 bases and the J gene end by 0 bases; junction bases not matched to a gene: 7. Per germline, CDR1 SGHDT and CDR2 YYEEEE. The CDR3 is 18 amino acids. CDR3 DNA: TGTGCCAGCAGCCCACTAGCGGGGGGGCCCAGCTCCTACAATGAGCAGTTCTTC. Translating gives CASSPLAGGPSSYNEQFF.

The chain has TRBV7-9 and TRBJ2-7; 9 bases match TRBD1. CDR1 SEHNR and CDR2 FQNEAQ come from the germline V gene (reference sequence). Trimming at V came to 8 bases and at J to 3 bases, leaving 8 bases not matched to a gene. The CDR3 extends over 14 amino acids. Written as DNA, the CDR3 is TGTGCCAGCGCTCGGGACAGGGCGAGCTACGAGCAGTACTTC. It translates to CASARDRASYEQYF.

The chain uses TRBV23-1 and TRBJ2-2, with a tentative D call TRBD2 (7 bases). TRBV23-1 qualifies as an ORF whose function is uncertain. The CDR3 runs to 15 residues. V was cut by 6 bases and J by 0 bases, with 11 bases left in between. The CDR3 sequence is CASSGGGPNTGELFF. The CDR3 coding sequence is TGCGCCAGCAGCGGCGGGGGCCCGAACACCGGGGAGCTGTTTTTT.

The chain carries TRBV29-1 and TRBJ1-1; 9 nucleotides line up with TRBD1. The junction had 7 bases not matched to a gene; V was cut back by 6 bases and J by 8 bases. Germline CDR1 SQVTM, CDR2 ANQGSEA. This CDR3 contains 12 residues. This CDR3 reads CSVWDREGEAFF. The CDR3 bases are TGCAGCGTCTGGGACAGGGAAGGAGAAGCTTTCTTT. The entire variable domain, with the rest obtained from reference TRBV29-1 and TRBJ1-1, is as follows: SAVISQKPSRDICQRGTSLTIQCQVDSQVTMMFWYRQQPGQSLTLIATANQGSEATYESGFVIDKFPISRPNLTFSTLTVSNMSPEDSSIYLCSVWDREGEAFFGQGTRLTVV.

V is TRBV30 and J is TRBJ2-7, with TRBD2 matching 7 bases. From germline, CDR1 is GTSNPN and CDR2 SVGIG (reference sequence). This CDR3 is built from 13 residues. Losses at the gene ends were 1 base for V and 3 bases for J; bases not matched to a gene: 3. The CDR3 DNA reads as TGTGCCTGGAGTGGTGGGGGGGACTACGAGCAGTACTTC. It specifies CAWSGGGDYEQYF.